The next 15 T cell receptor beta chains were all read from a single sample in a study of T cell responses to AZD1222 COVID-19 vaccine. Generated by immunoSEQ multiplex PCR, the TCRdb table keeps only in-frame clones and is missing some. The table includes about 150,000 clones, roughly 91% detected once. Here the sequenced sample was peripheral blood, taken on day 0 of AZD1222 vaccination. Receptor source: an adult in good health.

This chain uses TRBV29-1 with TRBJ1-2; no reliable D call. The CDR3 extends over 11 amino acids. Germline loops: CDR1 SQVTM, CDR2 ANQGSEA. Deletions cut 4 bases from V and 8 bases from J, with 11 bases between. The CDR3 here is CSVALDAGYTF. DNA for the CDR3: TGCAGCGTTGCTCTCGACGCCGGCTACACCTTC.

The CDR3 region has the DNA TGCGCCAGCAGCCAAGGAGTGCGTGAAGCTTTCTTT. Protein sequence: CASSQGVREAFF. The chain recombines TRBV4-1 with TRBJ1-1; D gene uncertain. V was trimmed by 1 base and J by 7 bases, leaving 7 bases between them. Per the germline V gene, CDR1 is MGHRA and CDR2 is YSYEKL. The CDR3 length is 12 residues.

This clone was detected once. The CDR3 DNA reads as TGTGCCAGCAGCCCGAGGGTCCTGAGAGCCTACGAGCAGTACTTC. Translation gives CASSPRVLRAYEQYF. The chain has TRBV7-9 and TRBJ2-7; the D gene is possibly TRBD2 (5 bases). Germline CDR1 reads SEHNR; CDR2 reads FQNEAQ (reference sequence). The V gene lost 5 bases and the J gene lost 2 bases, with 16 bases spanning the gap. The CDR3 runs 15 residues.

This clone has only one observation. The gene calls are TRBV4-3 and TRBJ2-7; TRBD1 might be the D (6 bases). Germline CDR1 is LGHNA and CDR2 is YSLEER. Trimming removed 1 base at V and 0 bases at J, with 10 bases between. This CDR3 comprises 15 residues. The CDR3 DNA sequence: TGCGCCAGCAGCCAAGTGGCGGACAGCTCCTACGAGCAGTACTTC. It translates to CASSQVADSSYEQYF.

The V and J genes are TRBV6-5 and TRBJ2-1; D might be TRBD1 or TRBD2, each matching 5 bases. Trimming pared 4 bases from V and 9 bases from J, leaving 7 bases between. This CDR3 contains 11 residues. Germline lookup yields CDR1 MNHEY and CDR2 SVGAGI. As DNA, the CDR3 is TGTGCCAGCAGTTTGGGACCTGAGCAGTTCTTC. Amino acid sequence: CASSLGPEQFF.

This sequence joins TRBV7-9 and TRBJ1-3; D possibly corresponds to TRBD1 (5 bases). The CDR3 spans 16 residues. V lost 2 bases and J lost 7, with 18 bases in between. Germline CDR1 SEHNR, CDR2 FQNEAQ (reference sequence). CDR3 loop: CASSLFKGQGDNTIYF. Written as DNA, the CDR3 is TGTGCCAGCAGCTTATTCAAAGGGCAGGGAGACAACACCATATATTTT.

The chain has TRBV19 and TRBJ1-1; D gene uncertain. V shed 4 bases and J shed 5 bases, with 14 bases lying between them. This CDR3 comprises 14 residues. Germline CDR1 reads LNHDA; CDR2 reads SQIVND (reference sequence). The CDR3: CASSTSVMETEAFF. For the CDR3, the DNA is TGTGCCAGTAGTACGTCAGTCATGGAGACTGAAGCTTTCTTT. The full variable domain, its missing parts supplied by reference TRBV19 and TRBJ1-1, is DGGITQSPKYLFRKEGQNVTLSCEQNLNHDAMYWYRQDPGQGLRLIYYSQIVNDFQKGDIAEGYSVSREKKESFPLTVTSAQKNPTAFYLCASSTSVMETEAFFGQGTRLTVV.

V is TRBV7-9 and J is TRBJ1-2; no firm D call. CDR1 and CDR2 from the germline V gene are SEHNR and FQNEAQ (reference sequence). The CDR3 covers 16 residues. V lost 5 bases, J lost 2 bases, and 18 bases lay in between. The CDR3 region has the DNA TGTGCCAGCAGCGGCACTGAGGGTGAGGGAAACTATGGCTACACCTTC. As protein: CASSGTEGEGNYGYTF. Based on the CDR3 plus reference TRBV7-9 and TRBJ1-2, the full variable domain is DTGVSQNPRHKITKRGQNVTFRCDPISEHNRLYWYRQTLGQGPEFLTYFQNEAQLEKSRLLSDRFSAERPKGSFSTLEIQRTEQGDSAMYLCASSGTEGEGNYGYTFGSGTRLTVV.

V and J are TRBV12-3 or TRBV12-4 and TRBJ1-4, with D unclear. The CDR3 length is 13 residues. Trimming took off 1 base at V and 7 bases at J, with 7 bases between the two ends. The CDR3 protein is CASSLDQREKLFF. The CDR3 nucleotides read TGTGCCAGCAGTTTAGACCAGCGTGAAAAACTGTTTTTT.

The rearrangement joins TRBV3-1 (or the pseudogene TRBV3-2) to TRBJ2-5, with D perhaps matching TRBD1 (6 bases). V dropped 0 bases and J dropped 4 bases, with 15 bases sitting between them. The CDR3 extends over 16 amino acids. The V gene's germline CDR1 is LGHDT and CDR2 YNNKEL (reference sequence). CDR3 nucleotide sequence: TGTGCCAGCAGCCAAGATCTAGTACTAGGGGGAGAGACCCAGTACTTC. Protein sequence: CASSQDLVLGGETQYF.

The chain couples TRBV18 to TRBJ1-6; no clear D. Germline loops: CDR1 KGHSH, CDR2 LQKENI. Trimming cost V 1 base and J 10 bases, with 11 bases left between them. CDR3 length equals 14 residues. DNA of the CDR3: TGTGCCAGCTCACCACAGGAGGGATACTCACCCCTCCACTTT. Translated: CASSPQEGYSPLHF.

The J gene is TRBJ2-1, the V gene TRBV29-1; 9 nucleotides line up with TRBD2. Germline lookup yields CDR1 SQVTM and CDR2 ANQGSEA. V lost 7 bases to trimming and J lost 2 bases; unmatched junction nucleotides: 6. The CDR3 runs 14 residues. CDR3 sequence (DNA): TGCAGCGGAGAGCGGGGGGCTACCTACAATGAGCAGTTCTTC. As protein: CSGERGATYNEQFF.

V usage is TRBV2 and J usage is TRBJ1-2; possible D gene TRBD1, 6 bases. Trimming removed 11 bases at V and 6 bases at J, with 19 bases between. This CDR3 is built from 13 residues. From germline, CDR1 is SNHLY and CDR2 FYNNEI. CDR3 region: CAQVRGGLDGYTF. CDR3 DNA: TGTGCCCAAGTCCGCGGGGGGCTGGATGGCTACACCTTC.

This clone appeared a single time. The chain joins TRBV9 to TRBJ2-5, with D maybe TRBD2 (5 bases). CDR3 length equals 15 residues. V lost 0 bases and J lost 1, with 10 bases in between. Germline lookup yields CDR1 SGDLS and CDR2 YYNGEE. The CDR3 region is CASSVEADPQETQYF. CDR3 nucleotides: TGTGCCAGCAGCGTAGAAGCGGACCCCCAAGAGACCCAGTACTTC.

This clone is a singleton in its sample. The chain recombines TRBV19 with TRBJ1-4, with D tentatively TRBD1 (5 bases). This CDR3 comprises 13 residues. The germline V and J ends were trimmed by 3 bases and 5 bases, with 7 bases remaining between them. The germline V gene encodes CDR1 LNHDA and CDR2 SQIVND (reference sequence). The CDR3 region has the DNA TGTGCCAGTAGTATGGGGCTGAATGAAAAACTGTTTTTT. Amino acids: CASSMGLNEKLFF.